Listed below are T cell receptor beta chains from one sample, sequenced in a study of T cells in Graves' hyperthyroidism and ophthalmopathy. Each CDR3 protein is one row after TCRdb ran MiXCR on the multiplex PCR reads. Of hundreds of thousands of distinct CDR3 sequences listed, around 13% are singletons. Specimen: blood. These receptors were taken from a woman between 18 and 30 years old with Graves' hyperthyroidism. CDR3s include the opening cysteine and the closing phenylalanine or tryptophan. The order of the fields is V gene, D gene, CDR3 length, J gene, CDR3 protein. The D gene is left open where the match is weak.

V: TRBV6-2/TRBV6-3
D: -
length: 14
J: TRBJ1-1
CDR3: CASSNGGMNTEAFF

V: TRBV5-8
D: TRBD2
length: 16
J: TRBJ2-3
CDR3: CASHRGLAGATDTQYF

V: TRBV12-3/TRBV12-4
D: TRBD1
length: 15
J: TRBJ2-3
CDR3: CASSPSGGRTDTQYF

V: TRBV12-3/TRBV12-4
D: TRBD2
length: 15
J: TRBJ2-1
CDR3: CASSLRGSSYNEQFF

V: TRBV28
D: TRBD1
length: 15
J: TRBJ2-1
CDR3: CASSWGTGSFGEQFF

V: TRBV13
D: TRBD1
length: 18
J: TRBJ2-7
CDR3: CASSLIGTGSPKAYEQYF

V: TRBV18
D: -
length: 12
J: TRBJ2-5
CDR3: CASSPAVETQYF

V: TRBV18
D: -
length: 14
J: TRBJ2-1
CDR3: CASSPGTFYNEQFF

V: TRBV5-6
D: -
length: 18
J: TRBJ2-3
CDR3: CASSLAGWGSREGDTQYF

V: TRBV2
D: TRBD1
length: 14
J: TRBJ1-2
CDR3: CASGLSGTGTGYTF

V: TRBV7-9
D: TRBD2
length: 15
J: TRBJ2-1
CDR3: CASSGGASGTNEQFF

V: TRBV28
D: -
length: 19
J: TRBJ2-3
CDR3: CASSLWSSGQGLSTDTQYF

V: TRBV27
D: TRBD1
length: 15
J: TRBJ1-2
CDR3: CASSALTGGGYGYTF

V: TRBV7-9
D: -
length: 13
J: TRBJ1-5
CDR3: CASSVEGYQPQHF

V: TRBV6-6
D: -
length: 14
J: TRBJ1-5
CDR3: CASSSQYSNQPQHF

V: TRBV27
D: -
length: 14
J: TRBJ2-1
CDR3: CASSFNSGNNEQFF

V: TRBV6-1
D: TRBD1
length: 14
J: TRBJ2-7
CDR3: CASRRDRKAYEQYF

V: TRBV3-1
D: TRBD2
length: 17
J: TRBJ2-1
CDR3: CASSQDRGLAEYNEQFF

V: TRBV9
D: TRBD1
length: 18
J: TRBJ2-2
CDR3: CASSVLASGQGNTGELFF

V: TRBV11-2
D: -
length: 15
J: TRBJ2-5
CDR3: CASSRGPGIIEAQYF

V: TRBV7-9
D: TRBD2
length: 14
J: TRBJ2-3
CDR3: CASIQRENTDTQYF

V: TRBV11-3
D: -
length: 14
J: TRBJ1-2
CDR3: CASSLTRGPYGYTF

V: TRBV6-2/TRBV6-3
D: TRBD2
length: 16
J: TRBJ2-7
CDR3: CASSYSSGRASDEQYF

V: TRBV20-1
D: TRBD1
length: 13
J: TRBJ1-5
CDR3: CSAAGGSNQPQHF

V: TRBV7-2
D: -
length: 16
J: TRBJ2-1
CDR3: CASSYQAGGFDNEQFF

V: TRBV7-9
D: -
length: 15
J: TRBJ2-7
CDR3: CASSFEGGSSYEQYF

V: TRBV7-2
D: TRBD1
length: 16
J: TRBJ2-7
CDR3: CASSLLGTVKYYEQYF

V: TRBV30
D: -
length: 14
J: TRBJ1-1
CDR3: CAWSGAFEDTEAFF

V: TRBV6-1
D: -
length: 15
J: TRBJ1-1
CDR3: CASSPAGSANTEAFF

V: TRBV24-1
D: -
length: 15
J: TRBJ1-2
CDR3: CATSDPSGNQYGYTF

V: TRBV10-3
D: -
length: 15
J: TRBJ2-7
CDR3: CAISDNAGDIHEQYF

V: TRBV7-2
D: -
length: 12
J: TRBJ2-5
CDR3: CASSLFQETQYF

V: TRBV5-1
D: -
length: 12
J: TRBJ2-1
CDR3: CASRSRDNEQFF

V: TRBV4-1
D: -
length: 18
J: TRBJ1-5
CDR3: CASSLFSSRTVSNQPQHF

V: TRBV6-2/TRBV6-3
D: TRBD2
length: 14
J: TRBJ2-7
CDR3: CASRVSGNAKEQYF

V: TRBV7-9
D: -
length: 15
J: TRBJ2-2
CDR3: CASSLGGQDTGELFF

V: TRBV4-3
D: -
length: 15
J: TRBJ1-1
CDR3: CASSQGPLMNTEAFF